This TCR beta chain was sequenced for a study of regulatory T cells in long-lasting Graves disease. Study observations and caveats: Sample size, which was small, may have reduced accuracy. New patients shared roughly 1,000 public clonotypes, fewer than the 2,500 to 3,000 shared by persistent patients.

This clonotype was counted between two and nine times. Its cognate antigen is unknown. Libraries of TCR beta came from iRepertoire HTBI primers plus Arm-PCR of CDR3 regions. TCRdb re-analysed the multiplex PCR reads in MiXCR, keeping a single row per CDR3 protein. This table holds about 620,000 distinct CDR3 sequences, around 17% found once. The V and J ends lost 0 bases and 0 bases respectively, with 9 bases between them. CDR3 length: 15 residues. The germline V gene has CDR1 MGHRA and CDR2 YSYEKL. Time point described: newly diagnosed GD, antithyroid drugs for less than 3 months. From RNA extracted from PBMCs, the TCR library was made. These same records also appear under a second study, on T cells in Graves' hyperthyroidism and ophthalmopathy. That work adds: Stability of Graves' hyperthyroidism was defined as absent ophthalmopathy progression within 18 months. Ophthalmopathy cases were set apart from stable hyperthyroidism by a 13 V-J model.

The V and J genes are TRBV4-1 and TRBJ2-7, with D possibly being TRBD1 (5 bases). The starting material was peripheral blood mononuclear cells (PBMCs), obtained at new diagnosis, from a patient treated with antithyroid drugs. The clonotype originates from a woman aged 25 to 39 with Graves disease. The CDR3 DNA reads TGCGCCAGCAGCCAAGATCCCCAGGGCTCCTACGAGCAGTACTTC. Residues: CASSQDPQGSYEQYF.